This entry concerns a single T cell receptor beta chain. Its recognized antigen is unknown. No much larger clone is present one base from it, and per-base qualities are unavailable. The trial excluded patients who had a history of autoimmune disease or who were on systemic immunosuppression. In every dose cohort, peripheral blood was drawn for TCR sequencing at baseline, cycle 4 day 1, and cycle 7 day 1. Samples were obtained from an open-label, multicenter, first-in-human phase I dose-escalation trial of ivuxolimab. Adults with locally advanced or metastatic melanoma, renal cell, hepatocellular, or head and neck squamous cell carcinoma were enrolled in the trial. Before TCR sequencing, CD4+ and CD8+ T cells were separately sorted from peripheral blood. This sample is drawn from a study of OX40 agonist ivuxolimab in advanced cancers. Describing the broader study: The costimulatory receptor OX40 (CD134) was targeted by ivuxolimab, a fully human IgG2 agonistic monoclonal antibody. Intravenous ivuxolimab was administered to patients every 2 weeks at six dose levels: 0.01, 0.1, 0.3, 1.5, 3 and 10 mg/kg. Among the approximately 50 dose-escalation patients, about 20 had hepatocellular carcinoma, about 15 melanoma, 9 renal cell carcinoma and 9 head and neck cancer. A male proportion of roughly 80% and a mean age of approximately 58 years, ranging from 23 to 79, were recorded for the dose-escalation cohort. Prior anti-PD-1, anti-PD-L1 or anti-CTLA-4 therapy was permitted, and approximately 40% of dose-escalation patients had received checkpoint inhibitors. Three dose-escalation patients achieved partial responses, one with hepatocellular carcinoma and two with cutaneous melanoma. The purpose of peripheral TCRbeta sequencing was to test whether ivuxolimab changed TCR sequence diversity and led to clonal T-cell expansion. The paper describes the monotherapy dose-escalation part (N = 52 patients) of the phase I trial of ivuxolimab. The investigation overall reported the following: The antigen specificity of the peripheral T cells that underwent clonal expansion was not determined. Low levels of normalized T-cell clonal expansion were also seen in some nonresponding patients. At doses of 0.1 to 3.0 mg/kg, clonal expansion of both CD4+ and CD8+ T cells in blood was seen between baseline and week 6. After ivuxolimab, expanded clones were on average more numerous among CD8+ T cells than among CD4+ T cells. Partial responders in the 0.1-3.0 mg/kg groups had among the lowest normalized peripheral clonal expansion, especially among CD8+ T cells.

To sequence the TCRbeta CDR3 region, genomic DNA was isolated from the sorted cells. The immunoSEQ Assay was used for sequencing of TCRbeta CDR3 regions. This immuneACCESS table, as held by TCRdb, lists in-frame sequences with V and J called but not all clones. Of the missing ones, under half trace to an unresolved V gene in checked studies; the others have no known cause. This sample lists about 6,000 clones; about 80% were detected once. The ten largest clones take up around 24% of the sample. The CDR3 spans 15 residues, from the cysteine through the phenylalanine. The sequence is cut down to CDR3 DNA, 45 bases in frame from base 1. A distance of 16 bases separates the germline ends of V and J, which lose 0 bases and 7 bases respectively. CDR1 and CDR2 were assigned from the germline V gene as MNHEY and SVGAGI.

This specimen was CD4+ or CD8+ T cells sorted from blood, taken in a trial of the OX40 agonist ivuxolimab. The chain employs TRBV6-5 and TRBJ2-7; the D call is possibly TRBD1 or TRBD2, each sharing 5 bases. This receptor was identified in an adult with an advanced solid tumor such as melanoma, head and neck, liver or kidney cancer. The DNA reads as follows: TGTGCCAGCAGTTACTCGAGGGGACGCCCAGGGGAGCAGTACTTC. This codes for CASSYSRGRPGEQYF.